The sequence of this T cell receptor (beta chain) was determined in a study of sequential checkpoint blockade in melanoma. For the study at large: Arm A got nivolumab then ipilimumab; arm B the reverse, 1:1.

V was trimmed by 8 bases and J by 6 bases, leaving 11 bases between them. The CDR3 is 11 residues long. Looked up from germline, CDR1 is MNHNY and CDR2 is SVGAGI (reference sequence). Assay used: immunoSEQ multiplex PCR; TCRdb lists only in-frame clones, some missing. The sample holds over 10,000 clones; under 80% are singletons and the top ten take around 25%. Treatment specified: randomized to nivolumab then ipilimumab (arm A) or the reverse (arm B). DNA-damaging chemotherapy had not been given to any patient beforehand. From thawed PBMCs, live CD3+CD8+ cells negative for CD19 and CD56 were sorted. This receptor was taken from a human donor with melanoma. The gene calls are TRBV6-6 and TRBJ2-7; a possible D gene is TRBD1 (6 bases). Material: CD8+ T cells sorted from blood (inferred from file names), obtained from a patient given nivolumab and ipilimumab in sequence. CDR3 in DNA: TGTGCCAGCTCTACAGGGTCCGAGCAGTACTTC. Protein sequence: CASSTGSEQYF.